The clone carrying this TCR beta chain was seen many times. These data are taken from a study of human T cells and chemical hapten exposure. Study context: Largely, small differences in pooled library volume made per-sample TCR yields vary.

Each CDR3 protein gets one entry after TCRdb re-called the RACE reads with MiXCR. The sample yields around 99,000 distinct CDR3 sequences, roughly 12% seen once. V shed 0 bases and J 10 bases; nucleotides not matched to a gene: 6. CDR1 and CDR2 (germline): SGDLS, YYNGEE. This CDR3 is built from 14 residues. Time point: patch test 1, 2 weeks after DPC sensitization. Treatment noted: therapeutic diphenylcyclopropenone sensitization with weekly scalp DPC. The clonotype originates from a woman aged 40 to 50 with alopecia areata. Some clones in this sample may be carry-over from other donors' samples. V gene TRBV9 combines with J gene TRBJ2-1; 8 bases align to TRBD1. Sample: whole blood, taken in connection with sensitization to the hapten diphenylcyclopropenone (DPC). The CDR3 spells CASSVVQGAGEQFF. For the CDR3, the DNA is TGTGCCAGCAGCGTAGTTCAGGGGGCAGGAGAGCAGTTCTTC.